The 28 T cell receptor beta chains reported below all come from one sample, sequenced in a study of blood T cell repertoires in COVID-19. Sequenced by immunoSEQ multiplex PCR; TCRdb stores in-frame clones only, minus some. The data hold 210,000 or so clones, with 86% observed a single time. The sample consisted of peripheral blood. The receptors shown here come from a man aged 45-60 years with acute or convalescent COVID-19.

CDR3 loop: CASSLIGEPYEQYF. The CDR3 DNA is TGCGCCAGCAGCTTGATCGGGGAGCCCTACGAGCAGTACTTC. The genes are TRBV5-1 and TRBJ2-7; D may be TRBD2 (5 bases). Germline V CDR1 and CDR2: SGHRS, YFSETQ. The CDR3 is 14 residues long. The V end lost 1 base, the J end lost 2 bases, and 10 bases lay between the germline ends.

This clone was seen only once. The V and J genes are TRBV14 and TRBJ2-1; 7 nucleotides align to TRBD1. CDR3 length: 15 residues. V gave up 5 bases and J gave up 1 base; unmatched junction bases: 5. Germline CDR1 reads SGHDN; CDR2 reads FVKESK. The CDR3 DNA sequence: TGTGCCAGCAGCTGGGGGACAGCTTCCTACAATGAGCAGTTCTTC. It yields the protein CASSWGTASYNEQFF.

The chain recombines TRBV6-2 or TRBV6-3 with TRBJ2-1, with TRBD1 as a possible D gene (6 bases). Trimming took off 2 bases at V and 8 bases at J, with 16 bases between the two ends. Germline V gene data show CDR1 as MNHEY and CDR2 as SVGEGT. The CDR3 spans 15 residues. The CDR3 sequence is CASSYDPSGAHEQFF. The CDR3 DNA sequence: TGTGCCAGCAGTTACGATCCTTCAGGGGCGCATGAGCAGTTCTTC.

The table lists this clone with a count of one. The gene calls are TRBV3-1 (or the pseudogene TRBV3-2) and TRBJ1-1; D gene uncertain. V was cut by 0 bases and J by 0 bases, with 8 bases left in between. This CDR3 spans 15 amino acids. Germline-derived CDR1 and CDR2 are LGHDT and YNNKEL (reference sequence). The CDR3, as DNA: TGTGCCAGCAGCCAAGAGCGGAGGATGAACACTGAAGCTTTCTTT. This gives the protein CASSQERRMNTEAFF.

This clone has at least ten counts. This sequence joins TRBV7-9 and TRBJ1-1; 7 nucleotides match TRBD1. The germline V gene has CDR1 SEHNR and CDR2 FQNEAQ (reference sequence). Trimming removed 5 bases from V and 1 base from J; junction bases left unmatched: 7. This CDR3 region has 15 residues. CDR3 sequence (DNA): TGTGCCAGCAGCCCTCGACAGGGCCGGAACACTGAAGCTTTCTTT. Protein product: CASSPRQGRNTEAFF. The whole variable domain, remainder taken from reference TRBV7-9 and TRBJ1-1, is DTGVSQNPRHKITKRGQNVTFRCDPISEHNRLYWYRQTLGQGPEFLTYFQNEAQLEKSRLLSDRFSAERPKGSFSTLEIQRTEQGDSAMYLCASSPRQGRNTEAFFGQGTRLTVV.

The CDR3 sequence is CASLLNLREKAFF. CDR3 coding DNA: TGTGCCAGCCTATTAAACCTCAGGGAAAAAGCTTTCTTT. The V call is TRBV2, the J call TRBJ1-1; maybe TRBD1 (5 bases). Germline CDR1 reads SNHLY; CDR2 reads FYNNEI. Trimming left V 8 bases short and J 9 bases short, with 19 bases between. The CDR3 has 13 amino acids.

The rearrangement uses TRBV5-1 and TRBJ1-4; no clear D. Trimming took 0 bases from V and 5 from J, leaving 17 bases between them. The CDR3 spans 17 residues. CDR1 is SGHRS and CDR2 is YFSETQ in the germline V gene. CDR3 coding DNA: TGCGCCAGCAGCTTGGGGGCAGCAGAACCCCCGAATGAAAAACTGTTTTTT. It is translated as CASSLGAAEPPNEKLFF.

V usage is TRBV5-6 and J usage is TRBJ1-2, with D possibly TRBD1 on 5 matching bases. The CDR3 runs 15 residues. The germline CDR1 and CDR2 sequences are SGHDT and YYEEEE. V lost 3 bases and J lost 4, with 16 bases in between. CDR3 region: CASSSIGGKGYGYTF. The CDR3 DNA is TGTGCCAGCAGCTCGATTGGGGGGAAGGGCTATGGCTACACCTTC.

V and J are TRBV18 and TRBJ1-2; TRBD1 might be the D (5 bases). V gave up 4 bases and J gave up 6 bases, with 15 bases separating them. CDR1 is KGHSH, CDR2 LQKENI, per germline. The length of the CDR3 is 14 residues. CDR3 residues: CASSLEGREHGYTF. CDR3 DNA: TGTGCCAGCTCACTGGAGGGCAGGGAACATGGCTACACCTTC.

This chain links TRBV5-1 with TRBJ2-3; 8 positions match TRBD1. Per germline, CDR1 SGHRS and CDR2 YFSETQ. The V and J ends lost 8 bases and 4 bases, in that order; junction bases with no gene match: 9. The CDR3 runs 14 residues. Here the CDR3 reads CASDRGLGADTQYF. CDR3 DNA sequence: TGCGCCAGTGACAGGGGATTAGGGGCAGATACGCAGTATTTT.

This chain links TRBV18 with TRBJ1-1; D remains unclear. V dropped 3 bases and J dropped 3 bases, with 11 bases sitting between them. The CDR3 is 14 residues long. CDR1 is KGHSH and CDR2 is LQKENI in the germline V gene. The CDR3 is CASSPAGYDTEAFF. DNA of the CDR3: TGTGCCAGCTCACCGGCCGGGTACGACACTGAAGCTTTCTTT.

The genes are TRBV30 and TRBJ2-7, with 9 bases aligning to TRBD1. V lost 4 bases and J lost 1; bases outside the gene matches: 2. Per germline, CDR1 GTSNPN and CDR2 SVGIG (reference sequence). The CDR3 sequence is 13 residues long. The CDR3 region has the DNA TGTGCCTGGAACAGGGGGCAATCCTACGAGCAGTACTTC. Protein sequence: CAWNRGQSYEQYF.

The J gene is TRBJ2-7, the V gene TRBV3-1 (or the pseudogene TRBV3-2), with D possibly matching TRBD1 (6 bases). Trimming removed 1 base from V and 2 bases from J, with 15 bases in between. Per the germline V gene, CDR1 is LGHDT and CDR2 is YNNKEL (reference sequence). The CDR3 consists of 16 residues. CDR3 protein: CASSQAYRALAYEQYF. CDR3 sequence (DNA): TGTGCCAGCAGCCAAGCCTACAGGGCCCTAGCCTACGAGCAGTACTTC.

This CDR3 reads CASSSDRGLGQPQHF. CDR3 bases: TGTGCCAGCAGCTCGGACAGGGGGCTTGGGCAGCCCCAGCATTTT. The genes are TRBV7-2 and TRBJ1-5; 11 nucleotides line up with TRBD1. The trim removed 4 bases at V and 7 bases at J, leaving 6 bases unmatched. The CDR3 length is 15 residues. Looked up from germline, CDR1 is SGHTA and CDR2 is FQGNSA. The full variable domain, in which reference TRBV7-2 and TRBJ1-5 provide the parts outside the CDR3, is GAGVSQSPSNKVTEKGKDVELRCDPISGHTALYWYRQSLGQGLEFLIYFQGNSAPDKSGLPSDRFSAERTGGSVSTLTIQRTQQEDSAVYLCASSSDRGLGQPQHFGDGTRLSIL.

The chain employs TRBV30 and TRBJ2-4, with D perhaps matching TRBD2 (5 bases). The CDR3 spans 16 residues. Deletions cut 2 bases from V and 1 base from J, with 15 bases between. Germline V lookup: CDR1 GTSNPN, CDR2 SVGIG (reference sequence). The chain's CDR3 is CAWSPQRLRAKNIQYF. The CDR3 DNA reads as TGTGCCTGGAGTCCCCAGCGGCTTCGGGCCAAAAACATTCAGTACTTC.

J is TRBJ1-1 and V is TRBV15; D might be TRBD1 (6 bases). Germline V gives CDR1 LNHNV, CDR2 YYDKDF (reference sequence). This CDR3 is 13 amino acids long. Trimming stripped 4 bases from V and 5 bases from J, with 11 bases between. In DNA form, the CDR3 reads TGTGCCACCAGCACCAGGGGCGAGACTGAAGCTTTCTTT. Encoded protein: CATSTRGETEAFF.

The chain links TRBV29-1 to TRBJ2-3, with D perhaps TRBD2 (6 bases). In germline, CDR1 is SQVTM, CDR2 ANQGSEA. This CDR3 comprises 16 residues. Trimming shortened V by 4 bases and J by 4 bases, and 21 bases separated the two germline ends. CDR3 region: CSVVPPGLWRADTQYF. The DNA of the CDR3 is TGCAGCGTTGTTCCCCCCGGGCTTTGGAGGGCAGATACGCAGTATTTT.

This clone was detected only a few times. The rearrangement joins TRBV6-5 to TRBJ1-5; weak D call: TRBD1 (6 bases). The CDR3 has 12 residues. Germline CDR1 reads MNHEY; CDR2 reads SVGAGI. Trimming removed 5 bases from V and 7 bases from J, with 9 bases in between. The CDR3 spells CASSTTGQPQHF. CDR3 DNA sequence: TGTGCCAGCAGTACAACAGGGCAGCCCCAGCATTTT.

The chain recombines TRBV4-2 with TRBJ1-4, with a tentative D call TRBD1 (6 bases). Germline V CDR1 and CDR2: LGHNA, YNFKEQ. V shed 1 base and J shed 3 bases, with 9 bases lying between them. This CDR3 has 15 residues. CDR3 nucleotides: TGTGCCAGCAGCCAAGGGACAGATGCTAATGAAAAACTGTTTTTT. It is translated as CASSQGTDANEKLFF.

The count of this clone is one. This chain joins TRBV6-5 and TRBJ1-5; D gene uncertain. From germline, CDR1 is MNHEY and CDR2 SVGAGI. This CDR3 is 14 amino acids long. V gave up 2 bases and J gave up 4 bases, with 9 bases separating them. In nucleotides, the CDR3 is TGTGCCAGCAGTTACAGTCGGGGAAATCAGCCCCAGCATTTT. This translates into CASSYSRGNQPQHF.

Written as DNA, the CDR3 is TGTGCCAGCAAGTTGGCCCTGAACACCGGGGAGCTGTTTTTT. Its protein is CASKLALNTGELFF. This chain joins TRBV6-5 and TRBJ2-2; D is unresolved. Trimming removed 7 bases from V and 1 base from J, with 10 bases in between. Germline V gene data show CDR1 as MNHEY and CDR2 as SVGAGI. This CDR3 comprises 14 residues.

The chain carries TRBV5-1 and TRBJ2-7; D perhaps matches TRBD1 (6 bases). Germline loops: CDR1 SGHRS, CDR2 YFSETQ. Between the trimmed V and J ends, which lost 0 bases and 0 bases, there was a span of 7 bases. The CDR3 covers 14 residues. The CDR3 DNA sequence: TGCGCCAGCAGCTTGGTGGGGGCCTCCTACGAGCAGTACTTC. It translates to CASSLVGASYEQYF.

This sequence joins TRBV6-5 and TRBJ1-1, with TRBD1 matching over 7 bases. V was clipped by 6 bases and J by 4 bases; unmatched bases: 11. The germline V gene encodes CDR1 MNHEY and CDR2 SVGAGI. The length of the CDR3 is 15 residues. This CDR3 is CASSQIRQGGTEAFF. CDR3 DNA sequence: TGTGCCAGCAGCCAGATCAGACAGGGAGGCACTGAAGCTTTCTTT.

In DNA form, the CDR3 reads TGTGCCAGCTCATCGCAGGGCTACGAGCAGTACTTC. It is translated as CASSSQGYEQYF. The V gene is TRBV18, the J gene TRBJ2-7; TRBD1 might be the D (5 bases). The germline CDR1 and CDR2 sequences are KGHSH and LQKENI. The CDR3 loop spans 12 amino acids. V dropped 5 bases and J dropped 3 bases, with 8 bases sitting between them. Looking up the rest from reference TRBV18 and TRBJ2-7 gives the full variable domain: NAGVMQNPRHLVRRRGQEARLRCSPMKGHSHVYWYRQLPEEGLKFMVYLQKENIIDESGMPKERFSAEFPKEGPSILRIQQVVRGDSAAYFCASSSQGYEQYFGPGTRLTVT.

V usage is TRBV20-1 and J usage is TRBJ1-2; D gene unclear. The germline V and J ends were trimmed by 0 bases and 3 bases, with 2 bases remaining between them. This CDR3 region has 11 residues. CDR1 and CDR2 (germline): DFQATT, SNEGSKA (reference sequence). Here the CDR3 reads CSARDDYGYTF. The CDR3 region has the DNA TGCAGTGCTAGAGACGACTATGGCTACACCTTC.

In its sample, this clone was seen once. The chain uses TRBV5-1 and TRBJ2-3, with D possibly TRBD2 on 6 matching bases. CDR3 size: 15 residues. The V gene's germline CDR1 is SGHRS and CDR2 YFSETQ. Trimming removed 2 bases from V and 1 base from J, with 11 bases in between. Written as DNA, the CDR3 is TGCGCCAGCAGCTTAGGGAGGAGGGGCACAGATACGCAGTATTTT. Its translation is CASSLGRRGTDTQYF. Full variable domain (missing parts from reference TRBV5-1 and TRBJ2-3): KAGVTQTPRYLIKTRGQQVTLSCSPISGHRSVSWYQQTPGQGLQFLFEYFSETQRNKGNFPGRFSGRQFSNSRSEMNVSTLELGDSALYLCASSLGRRGTDTQYFGPGTRLTVL.

The chain's CDR3 is CASSLLTGSSSYNEQFF. In nucleotides, the CDR3 is TGTGCCAGCAGCCTCTTGACAGGCTCAAGCTCCTACAATGAGCAGTTCTTC. The rearrangement links TRBV3-1 (or the pseudogene TRBV3-2) to TRBJ2-1, with a tentative D call TRBD1 (6 bases). V lost 4 bases, J lost 0 bases, and 16 bases lay in between. The V gene's germline CDR1 is LGHDT and CDR2 YNNKEL (reference sequence). This CDR3 region has 17 residues.

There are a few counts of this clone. CDR3: CASGDRGRLNYGYTF. The CDR3 DNA sequence: TGTGCCAGCGGGGACAGGGGGCGGCTGAACTATGGCTACACCTTC. The genes are TRBV19 and TRBJ1-2, with TRBD1 matching 12 bases. The J segment lost 2 bases and the V segment lost 9 bases, leaving 7 bases of the junction unmatched. The germline gives CDR1 LNHDA, CDR2 SQIVND (reference sequence). This CDR3 region has 15 residues.